Listed below are T cell receptor beta chains from one sample, sequenced in a study of T-cell reconstitution after alpha-beta-depleted transplantation in children. TCRdb processed the PCR reads anew with MiXCR; each CDR3 protein has one entry. The sample includes about 410,000 distinct CDR3 sequences, roughly 20% seen only once; the top ten take 3% to 4%. This material consisted of PBMCs from the stem cell graft donor, taken from the stem cell graft. The receptors derive from a human donor who donated a stem cell graft to a child with acute myeloid leukemia. Each CDR3 is given with its conserved first and last residue. Fields, in order: D gene, V gene, J gene, CDR3 length, clone size, CDR3 DNA, CDR3 protein. D genes are given only for firm matches. Size values are once, few and many counts, or a class for expanded clones, and some rows have none.

>.|TRBV6-1|TRBJ2-3|15|few
TGTGCCAGCACTAGGTCAGGGGCCCTCGGAGATACGCAGTATTTT
CASTRSGALGDTQYF
>.|TRBV5-1|TRBJ1-1|16|.
TGCGCCAGCAGCCCGGGATCGACAGACCTGAACACTGAAGCTTTCTTT
CASSPGSTDLNTEAFF
>TRBD1|TRBV7-9|TRBJ1-1|15|.
TGTGCCAGCAGCGCCACAGGGGGATTGGGCACTGAAGCTTTCTTT
CASSATGGLGTEAFF
>TRBD1|TRBV20-1|TRBJ2-7|14|many
TGCAGTGCTACTGAGACAGGGTCAATGGGGGAGCAGTACTTC
CSATETGSMGEQYF
>TRBD2|TRBV6-2/TRBV6-3|TRBJ2-3|17|few
TGTGCCAGCGCGGGGAGAGCGGGAGAAAGGGGCACAGATACGCAGTATTTT
CASAGRAGERGTDTQYF
>TRBD2|TRBV25-1|TRBJ2-5|16|.
TGTGCCAGCAGTGGGATAGCGGGAGAGATCCAAGAGACCCAGTACTTC
CASSGIAGEIQETQYF
>TRBD2|TRBV25-1|TRBJ2-1|14|many
TGTGCCAGCAGTGAATGGGAGGGCCACGATGAGCAGTTCTTC
CASSEWEGHDEQFF
>.|TRBV20-1|TRBJ2-1|15|few
TGCAGTGCTAGTTTTTTCGGAGTAGGGGGCAATGAGCAGTTCTTC
CSASFFGVGGNEQFF
>.|TRBV12-3/TRBV12-4|TRBJ1-2|13|.
TGTGCCAGCAGTTTGGGAGAGAAGAGCGGCTACACCTTC
CASSLGEKSGYTF
>TRBD1|TRBV7-6|TRBJ2-1|15|few
TGTGCCAGCAGCTTTGAGGGGGCCGGATACAATGAGCAGTTCTTC
CASSFEGAGYNEQFF
>.|TRBV12-3/TRBV12-4|TRBJ1-6|13|.
TGTGCCAGCAGCAGCCTAACAAATTCACCCCTCCACTTT
CASSSLTNSPLHF
>.|TRBV10-3|TRBJ2-7|14|many
TGTGCCATCAGTGAAGACGGAAGCTCCTACGAGCAGTACTTC
CAISEDGSSYEQYF
>.|TRBV12-3/TRBV12-4|TRBJ2-3|14|many
TGTGCCAGCAGCCCTATGTACAACACAGATACGCAGTATTTT
CASSPMYNTDTQYF
>TRBD2|TRBV11-2|TRBJ2-3|17|few
TGTGCCAGCAGCTTAGATCGCGGAGCGGGAGCGAGAGATACGCAGTATTTT
CASSLDRGAGARDTQYF
>TRBD2|TRBV5-1|TRBJ2-4|17|.
TGCGCCAGCAGCCCTGGACTAGCGGGAGCCCTTTGGGACATTCAGTACTTC
CASSPGLAGALWDIQYF
>.|TRBV7-2|TRBJ2-1|14|many
TGTGCCAGCAGCCGACGGCTAGCTAACGGTGAGCAGTTCTTC
CASSRRLANGEQFF
>.|TRBV6-1|TRBJ2-5|15|.
TGTGCCAGCAGTGACTTGGACGGCAACCAAGAGACCCAGTACTTC
CASSDLDGNQETQYF
>TRBD2|TRBV20-1|TRBJ2-5|14|many
TGCAGTGCTACCGAACTAGCGGGAGTAGAGACCCAGTACTTC
CSATELAGVETQYF
>.|TRBV7-9|TRBJ2-7|16|few
TGTGCCAGCAGCTTAAGTTCCCAAACCCCGTCCTACGAGCAGTACTTC
CASSLSSQTPSYEQYF
>TRBD2|TRBV28|TRBJ2-2|18|few
TGTGCCAGCAGGGGGACTAGCGGGAGGGCCGACGTCACCGGGGAGCTGTTTTTT
CASRGTSGRADVTGELFF
>.|TRBV9|TRBJ2-5|15|many
TGTGCCAGCAGCCGGGACACCTCCTTTCAAGAGACCCAGTACTTC
CASSRDTSFQETQYF
>TRBD2|TRBV12-3/TRBV12-4|TRBJ2-7|16|once
TGTGCCAGCAGTCCACGGACTAGCGGGAGGGTGTACGAGCAGTACTTC
CASSPRTSGRVYEQYF
>TRBD1|TRBV29-1|TRBJ2-2|13|many
TGCAGCGTCAAAGGACAGGGCACCGGGGAGCTGTTTTTT
CSVKGQGTGELFF
>.|TRBV12-3/TRBV12-4|TRBJ1-1|13|.
TGTGCCAGCAGTTTCGGAAAGAACACTGAAGCTTTCTTT
CASSFGKNTEAFF
>.|TRBV20-1|TRBJ1-3|12|.
TGCAGTGGGTCACTCTTTGGAAACACCATATATTTT
CSGSLFGNTIYF
>TRBD2|TRBV29-1|TRBJ2-3|17|.
TGCAGCGTTGAAGATGTACTAGCGGGAGGCCGTCGATCTACGCAGTATTTT
CSVEDVLAGGRRSTQYF
>.|TRBV6-5|TRBJ1-1|13|few
TGTGCCAGCAGTTACTCATTGGCAGGGGTAGCTTTCTTT
CASSYSLAGVAFF
>TRBD1|TRBV5-1|TRBJ2-1|16|few
TGCGCCAGCAGCTCCCTGGGGACAGGGGAATCAAATGAGCAGTTCTTC
CASSSLGTGESNEQFF
>.|TRBV20-1|TRBJ1-6|15|many
TGCAGTGCTAGCCTCGGGAGCTCCTATAATTCACCCCTCCACTTT
CSASLGSSYNSPLHF
>.|TRBV12-3/TRBV12-4|TRBJ2-3|16|.
TGTGCCAGCAGTTTACAGCCTGGGGGTAGCACAGATACGCAGTATTTT
CASSLQPGGSTDTQYF
>.|TRBV9|TRBJ2-3|14|few
TGTGCCTCCGGGGGTAGCGGACCTGGTGATACGCAGTATTTT
CASGGSGPGDTQYF
>.|TRBV3-1|TRBJ1-1|14|.
TGTGCCAGCAGCCAACAACAGGTTTACCCTGAAGCTTTCTTT
CASSQQQVYPEAFF
>.|TRBV7-2|TRBJ2-7|15|many
TGTGCCAGCAGCCTCAGACTGACTAGTAATTACGAGCAGTACTTC
CASSLRLTSNYEQYF
>TRBD1|TRBV28|TRBJ2-7|15|few
TGTGCCAGCAGTTTATTCGGGACAGCCCGTTACGAGCAGTACTTC
CASSLFGTARYEQYF
>TRBD1|TRBV12-3/TRBV12-4|TRBJ1-1|13|many
TGTGCCAGCACCAAGGGACAGTCCACTGAAGCTTTCTTT
CASTKGQSTEAFF
>.|TRBV12-3/TRBV12-4|TRBJ2-3|11|many
TGTGCCAGCTGCGTTTCAGATACGCAGTATTTT
CASCVSDTQYF
>TRBD2|TRBV6-1|TRBJ2-1|17|.
TGTGCCAGCAAAGGAACCAGCGGGAGGGCCCTATACAATGAGCAGTTCTTC
CASKGTSGRALYNEQFF
>.|TRBV12-3/TRBV12-4|TRBJ2-5|14|few
TGTGCCAGCGGTTTTCAGGGGATGCAAGAGACCCAGTACTTC
CASGFQGMQETQYF
>.|TRBV12-3/TRBV12-4|TRBJ1-5|15|.
TGTGCCAGCAGTTTAGGTCAGGGATTCAATCAGCCCCAGCATTTT
CASSLGQGFNQPQHF
>TRBD2|TRBV12-3/TRBV12-4|TRBJ2-1|14|many
TGTGCCAGCAGTTTTAATAGCGGGATTGGTGAGCAGTTCTTC
CASSFNSGIGEQFF
>TRBD2|TRBV2|TRBJ2-1|15|.
TGTGCCAGCAGTACTCGGCTAGCGGGAGTGGATGAGCAGTTCTTC
CASSTRLAGVDEQFF
>TRBD1|TRBV10-3|TRBJ2-7|14|many
TGTGCCATCAGAGAAACAGGGGCCTCCTACGAGCAGTACTTC
CAIRETGASYEQYF
>TRBD1|TRBV20-1|TRBJ2-7|15|.
TGCAGTGCTAGAGGAAGGGGGCGCAGAGAGTACGAGCAGTACTTC
CSARGRGRREYEQYF
>TRBD1|TRBV2|TRBJ2-2|15|many
TGTGCCAGCAGTTACGACAGGGGTGGGACCGGGGAGCTGTTTTTT
CASSYDRGGTGELFF
>.|TRBV12-3/TRBV12-4|TRBJ1-1|11|once
TGTGCCAGCACTAACAGCACTGAAGCTTCCTTT
CASTNSTEASF
>TRBD1|TRBV7-3|TRBJ1-3|15|.
TGTGCCAGCAGCTCGACAGGGGTCGGAGGAAACACCATATATTTT
CASSSTGVGGNTIYF
>TRBD2|TRBV6-5|TRBJ2-7|14|.
TGTGCCAGCAGTTACCAGCGGGACGGATACGAGCAGTACTTC
CASSYQRDGYEQYF
>TRBD2|TRBV29-1|TRBJ2-5|14|few
TGCAGCGTTTTAAACGGGAGGATGAGAGAGACCCAGTACTTC
CSVLNGRMRETQYF